This entry is about one T cell receptor beta chain. Generated by immunoSEQ multiplex PCR, the TCRdb table keeps only in-frame clones and is missing some. The sample has about 220,000 clones; approximately 83% are singletons. The data originate from a study of blood T cell repertoires in COVID-19. The V gene's germline CDR1 is SGHTA and CDR2 FQGNSA. The CDR3 is made up of 15 amino acids. V lost 7 bases and J 7 bases, leaving 20 bases between the germline ends. The source of this sequence is a woman in her twenties or thirties who had recovered from COVID-19. The chain combines TRBV7-2 with TRBJ2-1, with D perhaps TRBD1 (5 bases). The sequencing input was peripheral blood. The chain's CDR3 is CASNSGRVLGNEQFF. The CDR3 DNA reads as TGTGCCAGCAACTCCGGCAGGGTCCTGGGAAATGAGCAGTTCTTC. The full variable domain, with the rest looked up from reference TRBV7-2 and TRBJ2-1, is GAGVSQSPSNKVTEKGKDVELRCDPISGHTALYWYRQSLGQGLEFLIYFQGNSAPDKSGLPSDRFSAERTGGSVSTLTIQRTQQEDSAVYLCASNSGRVLGNEQFFGPGTRLTVL.